This entry lists 28 T cell receptor beta chains sequenced from one sample in a study of CD8+CD57+ T cells in acquired aplastic anemia. The patients chosen for sequencing had shown expansion of CD8+CD57+ cells (detected by flow cytometry). Genomic DNA acted as the template from which TCR beta VDJ combination and CDR3 sequence profiling were carried out. Each CDR3 protein is one row after TCRdb ran MiXCR on the reads. The sample carries around 200,000 distinct CDR3 sequences, 48% recorded once. The specimen was sorted CD4+, CD8+, or CD8+CD57+ T cells (not recorded which) from PBMCs. The receptors were gathered from a human donor with aplastic anemia.

In regard to this clonotype: A much more abundant neighbour one base away suggests this may be a read error. The chain links TRBV7-3 to TRBJ2-2; D is undetermined. Trimming pared 3 bases from V and 6 bases from J, leaving 14 bases between. Germline-derived CDR1 and CDR2 are SGHTA and FQGTGA. This CDR3 contains 15 residues. The CDR3 loop is CASSFTESYAGELFF. CDR3 in DNA: TGTGCCAGCAGCTTTACCGAGTCGTACGCCGGGGAGCTGTTTTTT.

Only a few counts were recorded for this clonotype. A much larger clone differs from this one at a single base, so this may be a read error. The rearrangement joins TRBV11-2 to TRBJ2-7; D remains ambiguous. CDR1 and CDR2 from the germline V gene are SGHAT and FQNNGV. V was clipped by 5 bases and J by 6 bases, with 11 bases between them. The CDR3 extends over 12 amino acids. The CDR3 region has the DNA TGTGCCAGCAGCCCCGGGCTCTGCGAGCAGTACTTC. Amino acid sequence: CASSPGLCEQYF.

The chain recombines TRBV20-1 with TRBJ2-5; D might be TRBD2 (6 bases). V was cut by 1 base and J by 7 bases, with 13 bases left in between. The CDR3 sequence is 13 residues long. The V gene's germline CDR1 is DFQATT and CDR2 SNEGSKA (reference sequence). The CDR3 nucleotides read TGCAGTGCTAGAGTACTAGCTGGGCTGACCCAGTACTTC. It encodes CSARVLAGLTQYF.

V gene TRBV6-7 combines with J gene TRBJ2-7; D tentatively reads TRBD1 or TRBD2 (5 bases each). TRBV6-7 is placed among ORFs of uncertain function. The CDR3 length is 13 residues. The ends were cut back, 7 bases at V and 2 bases at J, with 12 bases in the middle. CDR3 bases: TGTGCCAGCATGGGGACCTGGACCTACGAGCAGTACTTC. Protein sequence: CASMGTWTYEQYF.

This sequence joins TRBV19 and TRBJ2-7, with D possibly matching TRBD1 (5 bases). The CDR3 loop spans 13 amino acids. Trimming cost V 5 bases and J 4 bases, with 12 bases left between them. Per germline, CDR1 LNHDA and CDR2 SQIVND (reference sequence). The DNA of the CDR3 is TGTGCCAGTAGTGGGGCGGTAGGGTACGAGCAGTACTTC. This translates into CASSGAVGYEQYF.

The V and J genes are TRBV11-1 and TRBJ2-1; 7 positions match TRBD1. After removal of 6 bases from V and 5 bases from J, the junction contained 7 bases not matched to a gene. CDR3 size: 14 residues. Germline loops: CDR1 SGHAT, CDR2 FQDESV (reference sequence). CDR3 sequence (DNA): TGTGCCAGCAGTGGCAGGGGGTTTGACAATGAGCAGTTCTTC. Translated: CASSGRGFDNEQFF.

The chain links TRBV9 to TRBJ1-1; no clear D. Germline lookup yields CDR1 SGDLS and CDR2 YYNGEE. The germline V and J ends were trimmed by 2 bases and 3 bases, with 8 bases remaining between them. The CDR3 spans 13 residues. The CDR3 here is CASSVAEYTEAFF. In DNA form, the CDR3 reads TGTGCCAGCAGCGTTGCCGAGTACACTGAAGCTTTCTTT.

This clonotype was found a few times. V and J are TRBV29-1 and TRBJ1-3; TRBD1 aligns across 7 bases. In germline, CDR1 is SQVTM, CDR2 ANQGSEA. The junction had 7 bases not matched to a gene; V was cut back by 4 bases and J by 4 bases. This CDR3 comprises 14 residues. CDR3 bases: TGCAGCGTTGGGACAGGACGGACGGGAAACACCATATATTTT. This translates into CSVGTGRTGNTIYF.

There are many counts of this clonotype. This rearrangement joins TRBV6-1 to TRBJ1-2, with 9 bases fitting TRBD1. CDR1 and CDR2 from the germline V gene are MNHNS and SASEGT. The CDR3 runs to 15 residues. The junction had 7 bases not matched to a gene; V was cut back by 4 bases and J by 4 bases. The CDR3 coding sequence is TGTGCCAGCAGTGCATGGACAGGGGCAGGCTATGGCTACACCTTC. Translating it yields CASSAWTGAGYGYTF.

This rearrangement joins TRBV10-3 to TRBJ1-1; D is perhaps TRBD1 (5 bases). Deletions cut 3 bases from V and 8 bases from J, with 25 bases between. The V gene's germline CDR1 is ENHRY and CDR2 SYGVKD. This CDR3 region has 17 residues. The CDR3 bases are TGTGCCATCAGTGACCTTGGACTAGCGGGGGAGAGGTCGGAAGCTTTCTTT. Residues: CAISDLGLAGERSEAFF.

The table lists this clonotype with many counts. V and J are TRBV5-5 and TRBJ2-3; D not resolved. Per the germline V gene, CDR1 is SGHKS and CDR2 is YYEKEE (reference sequence). The CDR3 length is 14 residues. V was pared by 5 bases and J by 6 bases, with 16 bases between. In DNA, the CDR3 is TGTGCCAGCAGGCCGGGCCCGATGGCGGATACGCAGTATTTT. Translating it yields CASRPGPMADTQYF.

The rearrangement links TRBV13 to TRBJ1-6; TRBD1 might be the D (6 bases). This CDR3 spans 18 amino acids. Trimming took off 3 bases at V and 1 base at J, with 16 bases between the two ends. The germline CDR1 and CDR2 sequences are PRHDT and FYEKMQ (reference sequence). The CDR3 DNA sequence: TGTGCCAGCAGCTTGGGCCCAGGGGTGGGTTCCTATAATTCACCCCTCCACTTT. Its protein is CASSLGPGVGSYNSPLHF.

This clonotype was seen many times. This chain links TRBV24-1 with TRBJ2-4; D remains ambiguous. Germline CDR1 and CDR2: KGHDR and SFDVKD. This CDR3 has 12 residues. V was cut by 0 bases and J by 9 bases, with 5 bases left in between. Here the CDR3 DNA reads TGTGCCACCAGTGATTTGCATAGCATTCAGTACTTC. This sequence encodes CATSDLHSIQYF.

This clonotype was observed at least ten times. The chain employs TRBV20-1 and TRBJ2-7; the match to TRBD2 covers 7 bases. CDR3 length: 18 amino acids. The V and J ends lost 1 base and 3 bases, in that order; junction bases with no gene match: 18. CDR1 is DFQATT, CDR2 SNEGSKA, per germline (reference sequence). The CDR3, as DNA: TGCAGTGCTAGAGGAGGACTCCTGGGGCTAGCGGCAGACTACGAGCAGTACTTC. Protein sequence: CSARGGLLGLAADYEQYF.

This clonotype was recorded many times. This chain connects TRBV12-3 or TRBV12-4 to TRBJ2-2; TRBD1 agrees at 8 bases. This CDR3 spans 15 amino acids. V dropped 7 bases and J dropped 6; count of bases not matched to a gene: 10. CDR3 residues: CASNPTGVMSGELFF. The DNA of the CDR3 is TGTGCCAGCAATCCGACAGGGGTGATGTCCGGGGAGCTGTTTTTT.

This chain uses TRBV24-1 with TRBJ2-3; D is perhaps TRBD2 (6 bases). V lost 5 bases, J lost 0 bases, and 11 bases lay in between. Germline V gives CDR1 KGHDR, CDR2 SFDVKD. The CDR3 has 15 amino acids. The DNA for the CDR3 is TGTGCCACCAGTGTAGGAGGGAGTAGCACAGATACGCAGTATTTT. This translates into CATSVGGSSTDTQYF.

The rearrangement joins TRBV29-1 to TRBJ2-7; 8 bases are a match to TRBD1. CDR1 and CDR2 (germline): SQVTM, ANQGSEA. The V and J ends lost 1 base and 4 bases, in that order; junction bases with no gene match: 15. The CDR3 length is 17 residues. Here the CDR3 reads CSVEGGGTGVYGYEQYF. CDR3 nucleotides: TGCAGCGTTGAAGGAGGAGGGACAGGCGTGTATGGGTACGAGCAGTACTTC.

The rearrangement uses TRBV7-2 and TRBJ2-7, with TRBD1 matching 7 bases. This CDR3 is built from 14 residues. J was trimmed by 2 bases and V by 5 bases; bases with no gene match: 6. Germline CDR1 is SGHTA and CDR2 is FQGNSA. CDR3 bases: TGTGCCAGCAGCCCAAGGACAGGTACCTACGAGCAGTACTTC. It codes for CASSPRTGTYEQYF.

The chain is built from TRBV6-1 and TRBJ2-7; the match to TRBD2 covers 11 bases. The germline gives CDR1 MNHNS, CDR2 SASEGT. J lost 3 bases, V lost 6 bases, and 7 bases had no gene match. The CDR3 covers 15 residues. The CDR3 region has the DNA TGTGCCAGCAGCGTGACTAGCGGGGCGCACTACGAGCAGTACTTC. Residues: CASSVTSGAHYEQYF.

This chain uses TRBV20-1 with TRBJ1-1, with a possible D match to TRBD1 (6 bases). V was cut by 3 bases and J by 7 bases, with 12 bases left in between. The CDR3 contains 12 residues. Germline CDR1 and CDR2: DFQATT and SNEGSKA (reference sequence). The CDR3: CSARAGVGEAFF. In DNA, the CDR3 is TGCAGTGCTAGGGCAGGGGTTGGTGAAGCTTTCTTT.

This sequence joins TRBV29-1 and TRBJ2-3; the match to TRBD2 covers 12 bases. CDR3 length: 15 amino acids. Per the germline V gene, CDR1 is SQVTM and CDR2 is ANQGSEA. V gave up 5 bases and J gave up 1 base; unmatched junction bases: 4. The CDR3 DNA is TGCAGCGTTCGTGGACTAGCGGGACGCACAGATACGCAGTATTTT. It yields the protein CSVRGLAGRTDTQYF.

The V gene is TRBV11-3, the J gene TRBJ2-2; D is possibly TRBD1 (6 bases). Germline loops: CDR1 SGHNT, CDR2 YENEEA. This CDR3 is 13 amino acids long. V lost 6 bases and J 5 bases, leaving 10 bases between the germline ends. The CDR3 sequence is CASRGAETGELFF. The DNA of the CDR3 is TGTGCCAGCAGGGGGGCGGAGACCGGGGAGCTGTTTTTT.

This clonotype was observed a few times. Being one base from a much bigger clone, this may be a read error. The chain links TRBV7-9 to TRBJ1-2; D ambiguous. Germline V gives CDR1 SEHNR, CDR2 FQNEAQ (reference sequence). This CDR3 comprises 14 residues. Trimming removed 1 base at V and 3 bases at J, with 9 bases between. The CDR3 coding sequence is TGTGCCAGCAGCTTAGTAGTCCGATACTATGGCTACACCTTC. This translates into CASSLVVRYYGYTF.

V is TRBV9 and J is TRBJ1-1, with TRBD1 matching 8 bases. This CDR3 region has 17 residues. Looked up from germline, CDR1 is SGDLS and CDR2 is YYNGEE. Unmatched junction bases numbered 15, after V lost 7 bases and J lost 1 base. The CDR3 region has the DNA TGTGCCAGCTCACCACGAGGACAGGGTCTCACGAACACTGAAGCTTTCTTT. Translated, it gives CASSPRGQGLTNTEAFF.

The chain joins TRBV5-4 to TRBJ2-5; unclear D gene. The V end lost 0 bases, the J end lost 3 bases, and 12 bases lay between the germline ends. The CDR3 runs 15 residues. Germline CDR1 is SGHNT and CDR2 is YYREEE (reference sequence). Here the CDR3 reads CASSLEGRKKETQYF. DNA for the CDR3: TGTGCCAGCAGCTTGGAGGGAAGAAAAAAAGAGACCCAGTACTTC. Full variable domain (missing parts from reference TRBV5-4 and TRBJ2-5): ETGVTQSPTHLIKTRGQQVTLRCSSQSGHNTVSWYQQALGQGPQFIFQYYREEENGRGNFPPRFSGLQFPNYSSELNVNALELDDSALYLCASSLEGRKKETQYFGPGTRLLVL.

CDR3 residues: CATSEGGSDTQYF. In nucleotides, the CDR3 is TGTGCCACCAGTGAAGGGGGTTCAGATACGCAGTATTTT. The chain is built from TRBV24-1 and TRBJ2-3; D possibly corresponds to TRBD1 (6 bases). CDR1 is KGHDR, CDR2 SFDVKD, per germline. Trimming removed 4 bases from V and 4 bases from J, with 8 bases in between. This CDR3 spans 13 amino acids.

This clonotype was counted at least ten times. The V gene is TRBV7-2, the J gene TRBJ2-3, with a possible D match to TRBD2 (5 bases). This CDR3 spans 12 amino acids. Germline CDR1 SGHTA, CDR2 FQGNSA. Trimming shortened V by 3 bases and J by 5 bases, and 6 bases separated the two germline ends. CDR3 coding DNA: TGTGCCAGCAGCTTGAGGGTAGATACGCAGTATTTT. This encodes CASSLRVDTQYF.

Many counts were recorded for this clonotype. This chain joins TRBV6-2 or TRBV6-3 and TRBJ2-1; 11 bases map to TRBD2. Germline CDR1 reads MNHEY; CDR2 reads SVGEGT. V dropped 10 bases and J dropped 4; count of bases not matched to a gene: 12. The CDR3 runs 16 residues. CDR3 in amino acids: CATRLAGGRRYNEQFF. The CDR3 DNA follows: TGTGCCACGCGGTTAGCGGGGGGGCGGCGGTACAATGAGCAGTTCTTC.